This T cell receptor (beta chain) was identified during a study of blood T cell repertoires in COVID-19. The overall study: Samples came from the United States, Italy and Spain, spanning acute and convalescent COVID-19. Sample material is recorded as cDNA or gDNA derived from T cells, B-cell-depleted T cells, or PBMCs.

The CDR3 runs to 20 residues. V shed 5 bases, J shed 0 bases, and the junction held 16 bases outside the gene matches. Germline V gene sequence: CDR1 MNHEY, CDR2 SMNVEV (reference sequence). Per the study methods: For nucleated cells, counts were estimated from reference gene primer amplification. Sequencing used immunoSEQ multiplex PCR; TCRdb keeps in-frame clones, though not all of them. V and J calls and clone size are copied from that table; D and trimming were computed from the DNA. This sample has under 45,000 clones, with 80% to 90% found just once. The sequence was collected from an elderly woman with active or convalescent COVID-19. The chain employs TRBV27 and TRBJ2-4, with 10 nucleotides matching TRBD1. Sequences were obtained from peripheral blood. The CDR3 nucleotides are TGTGCCAGCAGTAAGTTACACCCACGGACAGGGGGTCTAGCCAAAAACATTCAGTACTTC. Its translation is CASSKLHPRTGGLAKNIQYF.